Described below is a single T cell receptor beta chain sequence and its context. Antigen unknown. With 6 bases clipped from V and 4 bases from J, the junction kept 6 bases outside the gene matches. The CDR3 totals 14 residues. The V gene's germline CDR1 is SNHLY and CDR2 FYNNEI. Sequenced by immunoSEQ multiplex PCR; TCRdb stores in-frame clones only, minus some. The sample holds over 2 million clones, 90% to 95% seen once. The record originates from a study of shared clonotypes between healthy human individuals. Study results and limitations: The study drew on few donors, limiting represented genetic and exposure-history diversity.

This clonotype originated in a young man in good health. The material sequenced was naive CD4+ T cells sorted from blood. Subset: CD45RA+ positively selected. V usage is TRBV2 and J usage is TRBJ1-2; TRBD1 agrees at 9 bases. CDR3 region: CASRGQGQGYGYTF. Written as DNA, the CDR3 is TGTGCCAGCAGGGGACAGGGCCAAGGCTATGGCTACACCTTC.